The T cell receptor (beta chain) under discussion was sequenced for a study of cytomegalovirus exposure and HLA in healthy donors (dated by TCRdb to the late 2010s). Describing the broader study: An earlier analysis of 550 to 700 of the donors reported 250 to 300 Gb of sequence data and about 100 million unique TCR beta sequences from roughly 180 million T cells. Approximately 310 gigabases of sequencing data and approximately 85 million unique TCR sequences were included in an early release covering over 600 HLA-typed donors. The genetic ancestry cluster associated with self-reported Caucasian donors included 70% to 85% of the 300 to 450 genotyped donors. The study aimed to test whether signatures of past pathogen exposure could be identified by cataloging public T cell receptors. The T cell repertoires of under 750 subjects were profiled by immunosequencing and related to cytomegalovirus serostatus. Along with the roughly 700-subject first cohort, a separate validation cohort of around 120 different subjects was used. The study combined high-throughput TCR immunosequencing, statistical association of individual TCRs with disease status, and machine learning to predict cytomegalovirus infection status. A later analysis re-analyzed previously published TCR beta repertoires from roughly 690 donors and added high-resolution HLA genotyping to study TCR occurrence patterns. The later analysis used no new phenotypic data to find candidate immune exposures, relying instead on TCR beta sequences and their occurrence across donors. To decide whether each TCR beta V gene segment behaved as functional or pseudogenic, an earlier analysis of some 600 of the donors relied on high-throughput TCR beta sequencing. Donor age, sex, ethnicity and CMV serostatus were compiled alongside the repertoire data. A later genetic analysis used genome-wide SNP genotypes for about three fifths of the roughly 700 donors, treating that subset as a discovery cohort. Every discovery cohort repertoire had been produced on one sequencing platform. HLA typing covered class I and class II loci at four-digit resolution. Typing coverage varied by locus: about 629-630 donors for A, B, C, DRB1 and DQB1; approximately 500 for DQA1; some 610 for DPA1; approximately 490 for DPB1. Because of strong linkage in the cohort, five DR-DQ haplotypes were treated as single units for association and clustering. Across some 400 genotyped donors of the cohort, an average of about 240,000 unique TCR beta nucleotide sequences per donor were sequenced, and 15% to 20% of those sequences were non-productive.

Library method: the immunoSEQ multiplex PCR assay. For the multiplex PCR, a mixture combining 60 forward primers for TCR Vbeta segments and 13 reverse primers for TCR Jbeta segments was used. The CDR3 region of rearranged TCR beta genes was amplified from genomic DNA by a multiplex PCR assay. Amplified TCR beta libraries were sequenced as 87-base-pair reads on the Illumina HiSeq System. The published analysis was carried out like this. In a later analysis, tens of millions of unique TCR beta chains were counted across the roughly 670 repertoires, and approximately 11 million of these chains were shared by at least two donors. Raw reads were error-corrected and collapsed into unique sequences with a nearest-neighbor algorithm that merged closely related sequences to remove PCR and sequencing errors. Alignment of CDR3 sequences to IMGT reference sequences was used to assign V, D and J gene segments. For a sequence to be retained, a match of at least six nucleotides was required to both a V gene segment and a J gene segment. Rearrangements were classified as productive when the CDR3 lacked stop codons and remained in frame with V and J, and all other rearrangements were classified as non-productive. CDR3 was defined by IMGT convention, running from the second conserved V-encoded cysteine to the conserved J-encoded phenylalanine. The earlier analysis of 450 to 750 of the donors excluded any sequence lacking an unambiguous match to a single V gene segment. An earlier analysis of a few hundred of the donors called V segments functional above 56.7% productive rearrangements and segregating when the between-donor standard deviation exceeded 5%. A statistical classification framework was built for diagnosing cytomegalovirus status from the catalog of TCR beta chain sequences. V and J gene assignment, in a later analysis, came from comparing TCR nucleotide sequences with IMGT/GENE-DB human TR gene sequences. A later analysis assigned CDR3 sequences and most-parsimonious VDJ recombination scenarios with the TCRdist pipeline. In a later analysis, each TCR beta chain was defined by its CDR3 amino acid sequence together with its V-gene family, and reads lacking a unique V-gene family were excluded. In a later analysis, fewer than 650 highly shared, low-generation-probability nucleotide sequences were removed to address suspected cross-contamination and a sequencing artifact. In a later analysis, a clonal expansion index was calculated for each public chain from normalized within-repertoire ranks of inferred template counts. In a later analysis, generation probabilities were computed with a VDJ recombination model fitted to out-of-frame rearrangements, and the resulting probabilities were checked against IGoR. Hypergeometric tests were used in a later analysis to score TCR-TCR, TCR-HLA and TCR-CMV co-occurrence, with a repertoire-size bias correction applied to the TCR pairs. A later analysis estimated false discovery rates by permuting HLA or CMV assignments 20 times. A later analysis grouped co-occurring TCRs with DBSCAN, adding TCRdist sequence similarity when clustering within HLA-allele-positive subsets. Co-occurrence clustering excluded repertoires with fewer than 30,000 or more than 120,000 public chains, plus five with anomalous nucleotide sharing. TCRdb holds this immuneACCESS table with in-frame rearrangements only. Some clones are missing; in checked studies, unresolved V genes explain under half, and the rest has no known cause. V, J and clone size were drawn from that table, and D and trimming were deduced from the DNA. This sample gives 90,000 to 100,000 clones in total; around 80% of them show up just once. The ten largest account for more than 0.6% of the sample.

Broad study findings and their caveats: A later genetic analysis associated a missense DCLRE1C variant with V-gene and J-gene trimming of TCR beta chains, and an independent cohort replicated the association. CMV serostatus was the only immune exposure information available for the cohort. A later analysis reported that several top co-occurrence clusters appeared linked to parvovirus B19, influenza, CMV and Epstein-Barr virus. Because counts were too low, about 18 rarely observed V segments, including chromosome 9 orphons, were left out of the earlier analysis of roughly 600 of the donors. In both the original and validation cohorts, the classifier was reported to diagnose cytomegalovirus status with high specificity and sensitivity. Some IMGT-functional V segments, including TRBV6-2 and TRBV6-3, could not be told apart with the 87-base-pair reads, so those segments were excluded. When HLA alleles, especially DR and DQ, strongly co-occurred, attributing TCR associations to individual alleles was difficult. In a later analysis, most CMV-associated TCR beta chains were found to appear HLA-restricted, with HLA associations seemingly driven largely by CMV exposure. The authors suggested that the approach could potentially be extended to other disease states and immunological phenotypes. In a later analysis, TCR association rates were found to vary across HLA loci, with the most associated TCRs seen for DRB1 alleles and the fewest for HLA-C alleles. A further reported finding was that TCR beta sequences accurately predicted the HLA-A and HLA-B alleles for most subjects in the first cohort. Roughly uniform sequencing depth across donors was assumed in presence/absence analyses, although this assumption may not hold. Correlated functional status among segregating V segments might reflect linkage disequilibrium, but an unknown experimental factor could not be ruled out. According to a later genetic analysis, donors in an Asian-associated ancestry cluster had fewer N-insertions in productive TCRs than the roughly 670-donor mean. The study gave a list of some 150 TCR beta chains associated with cytomegalovirus. In a later analysis, HLA-associated TCR beta chains were found to be more clonally expanded and to have lower generation probabilities than equally common non-associated chains. Most TCR sequences were seen in very few donors, while some public TCRs were found in many individuals. Because HLA typing was unavailable for some donors at each locus, only the typed subset was used in association tests. A cluster of highly shared sequence variants was judged likely to represent a technical artifact of the sequencing pipeline. In vitro tests confirmed that a few of the cytomegalovirus-associated TCR beta chains recognize cytomegalovirus antigens. This cohort had only TCR beta chains sequenced, and the lack of alpha or paired-chain data limited which features could be detected. In a later analysis, 15,000 to 20,000 TCR beta sequences were associated with specific HLA alleles at a false discovery rate of 0.05. In an earlier analysis of about 600 of the donors, most TCR beta V segments appeared in productive rearrangements about 87% or about 30% of the time, broadly matching IMGT annotations.

The cohort comprised hundreds of healthy bone marrow donors. At the time of sampling, all cohort members were nominally healthy, though unrecorded immune exposures were likely present. The donor tested CMV seronegative, placing the donor among the 350 or so seronegative members of the cohort. A peripheral blood sample was collected from each donor, and TCR beta sequencing was performed on peripheral blood mononuclear cells. Genomic DNA was extracted from the blood cell samples with the Qiagen DNeasy Blood Extraction Kit. This clone was seen a few times. The clone's antigen remains unknown. No base quality information exists; no much larger clone differs at one position. CDR1 and CDR2, looked up from the germline V gene, are KGHSH and LQKENI. At the junction V is shortened by 4 bases and J by 0 bases; bases outside the gene matches: 9. The CDR3 measures 17 amino acids from cysteine to phenylalanine. Here the CDR3 DNA is all that survives: 51 bases in frame from base 1.

The sequencing input was PBMCs. The rearranged segments are TRBV18 and TRBJ1-3, with 7 junctional bases fitting TRBD1. The source is a woman aged 55-70 years in good health and CMV-seronegative. The nucleotides are TGTGCCAGCTCACTTCTCGGACAGGCGGACTCTGGAAACACCATATATTTT. Its protein is CASSLLGQADSGNTIYF.